This TCR beta chain was recorded in a study of shared clonotypes between healthy human individuals. Points from the study as a whole: Sampling involved blood alone; tissue repertoires likely differ. Compared with memory subsets, naive subsets generally had larger estimated richness.

The method was immunoSEQ multiplex PCR; TCRdb's version includes in-frame clones alone and lacks a portion of them. This sample has roughly 2,500,000 clones, with 90% to 95% found just once. Naive CD45RA+ and memory CD45RA-negative subsets were split from CD4+ cells. Germline trimming cut 0 bases from V and 2 bases from J; bases unmatched to any gene: 9. The CDR3 loop spans 17 amino acids. Germline CDR1 and CDR2: SGHRS and YFSETQ. Worth noting for this clone: What it recognizes is unknown.

The chain has TRBV5-1 and TRBJ1-1; TRBD1 agrees at 8 bases. This sequence was found in a man aged 18 to 35 in good health. Some clones in this sample may be carry-over from other donors' samples. Sequenced material: naive CD4+ T cells from PBMCs. Subset noted: CD45RA+ positively selected. CDR3 coding DNA: TGCGCCAGCAGCTTGGGTTGGCAGGGGGCTACAAACACTGAAGCTTTCTTT. Translated: CASSLGWQGATNTEAFF.